This T cell receptor beta chain was sequenced during a study of shared T cell receptors in the human thymus. Germline V gene data show CDR1 as MRHNA and CDR2 as SNTAGT. The V and J ends lost 2 bases and 4 bases, in that order; junction bases with no gene match: 7. This CDR3 comprises 16 residues. The protocol was immunoSEQ multiplex PCR, while the TCRdb copy is restricted to in-frame clones and leaves out a portion. Of hundreds of thousands of clones listed, around 85% are singletons. These same data were also listed under a study on human thymus T cells. That work states: Donors were healthy Finnish babies undergoing corrective operations for congenital heart defects. The thymus tissue came from resections taken during corrective heart surgery. An apparent bias in V and J gene usage was seen in thymic and blood repertoires. Related work found strong thymic repertoire overlap between unrelated individuals.

The source material was thymocytes. The receptor's source is a girl less than two years old with a congenital heart defect. The chain uses TRBV6-4 and TRBJ2-3; 9 positions agree with TRBD1. Here the CDR3 reads CASSDGITGGPDTQYF. For the CDR3, the DNA is TGTGCCAGCAGTGACGGGATCACAGGGGGCCCAGATACGCAGTATTTT.